This is a list of T cell receptor beta chains from one sample in a study of regulatory T cells in long-lasting Graves disease. TCRdb independently ran MiXCR on the multiplex PCR reads; one entry per CDR3 protein. Here the sample spans about 380,000 distinct CDR3 sequences, 15% to 19% being singletons. The starting material was peripheral blood mononuclear cells (PBMCs), obtained at new diagnosis, from a patient treated with antithyroid drugs. These receptors were obtained from a female donor with Graves disease. CDR3s include the opening cysteine and the closing phenylalanine or tryptophan. Fields, in order: V gene, clone size, J gene, D gene, CDR3 DNA, CDR3 protein. The D gene is left open where the match is weak. Only part of the rows carry a size: once, few, many, or a class if the clone is expanded.

>TRBV2|many|TRBJ1-2|-
TGTGCCAGCAGTGAGGTATTATATGGCTACACCTTC
CASSEVLYGYTF
>TRBV4-1|-|TRBJ1-1|-
TGCGCCAGCAGCCAGGAAGTTGGGATCCTGAACACTGAAGCTTTCTTT
CASSQEVGILNTEAFF
>TRBV18|-|TRBJ2-7|TRBD1
TGTGCCAGCTCACCAAGACAGGGGGCTTGCGAGCAGTACTTC
CASSPRQGACEQYF
>TRBV28|many|TRBJ2-7|TRBD2
TGTGCCAGCAGCCTCGTCGGGGGGGGGGGTTCCTACGAGCAGTACTTC
CASSLVGGGGSYEQYF
>TRBV4-1|many|TRBJ1-4|-
TGCGCCAGCAGCCAACTCATCGTACAGGCGATTAATGAAAAACTGTTTTTT
CASSQLIVQAINEKLFF
>TRBV15|many|TRBJ1-5|-
TGTGCCACCAGCAGCGAGAAGGCCGGACGGGAACATCAGCCCCAGCATTTT
CATSSEKAGREHQPQHF
>TRBV7-3|many|TRBJ2-1|-
TGTGCCAGCAGCACCCGTGGGGGGTCCTACAATGAGCAGTTCTTC
CASSTRGGSYNEQFF
>TRBV12-3/TRBV12-4|few|TRBJ2-2|-
TGTGCCAGCAGCCTCGGGATTGGTACGAACACCGGGGAGCTGTTTTTT
CASSLGIGTNTGELFF
>TRBV7-2|many|TRBJ2-1|-
TGTGCCAGCAGCTTGTTCACCAATGAGCAGTTCTTC
CASSLFTNEQFF
>TRBV7-2|many|TRBJ2-1|TRBD2
TGTGCCAGCAGAGCGGGGACTAGCGGGGGGGTAAAAGCTAACAACAAATACAATGAGCAGTTCTTC
CASRAGTSGGVKANNKYNEQFF
>TRBV18|many|TRBJ2-5|-
TGTGCCAGCTCACCTTCGCGAGGGTCGGAGACCCAGTACTTC
CASSPSRGSETQYF
>TRBV6-1|many|TRBJ2-4|TRBD1
TGTGCCAGCAGTGACATCGGGCAGGGGGCTGAAATGCGAAGGTACTTC
CASSDIGQGAEMRRYF
>TRBV7-2|few|TRBJ2-5|TRBD2
TGTGCCAGCAGCTTCGGACTAGCGGGGCCCGGGAAGACCCAGTACTTC
CASSFGLAGPGKTQYF
>TRBV2|many|TRBJ1-3|-
TGTGCCAGCTATATCGGAGGCTCTGGAAACACCATATATTTT
CASYIGGSGNTIYF
>TRBV6-5|-|TRBJ1-3|-
TGTGCCAGCAGTTACACGGACTCTGGAAACACCATATATTTT
CASSYTDSGNTIYF
>TRBV10-3|-|TRBJ2-5|-
TGTGCCGGGGGAGGGGGGGTCCAAGAGACCCAGTACTTC
CAGGGGVQETQYF
>TRBV6-2/TRBV6-3|many|TRBJ2-7|-
TGTGCCAGCAGTTACGTTCCAGGGAACGAGCAGTACTTC
CASSYVPGNEQYF
>TRBV9|-|TRBJ2-1|TRBD2
TGTGCCAGCAGCGTAGGGGCTAGCGGGAGGGCCAATGAGCAGTTCTTC
CASSVGASGRANEQFF
>TRBV6-5|many|TRBJ1-2|-
TGTGCCAGCAGTTATGGTAGGACGGACTATGGCTACACCTTC
CASSYGRTDYGYTF
>TRBV6-2/TRBV6-3|many|TRBJ2-7|TRBD2
TGTGCCAGCAGTCTCGGGACTAGCGGGATAGACTACGAGCAGTACTTC
CASSLGTSGIDYEQYF
>TRBV28|few|TRBJ2-5|TRBD1
TGTGCCAGCAGTCCAGACTACAGGGGGCTAGGAGAGACCCAGTACTTC
CASSPDYRGLGETQYF
>TRBV4-2|many|TRBJ2-3|-
TGTGCCAGCAGCCAAGAGGTTTCGGCTCGGGATACGCAGTATTTT
CASSQEVSARDTQYF
>TRBV30|many|TRBJ1-5|-
TGTGCCTGGAGTGCGTCCTATGATCAGCCCCAGCATTTT
CAWSASYDQPQHF